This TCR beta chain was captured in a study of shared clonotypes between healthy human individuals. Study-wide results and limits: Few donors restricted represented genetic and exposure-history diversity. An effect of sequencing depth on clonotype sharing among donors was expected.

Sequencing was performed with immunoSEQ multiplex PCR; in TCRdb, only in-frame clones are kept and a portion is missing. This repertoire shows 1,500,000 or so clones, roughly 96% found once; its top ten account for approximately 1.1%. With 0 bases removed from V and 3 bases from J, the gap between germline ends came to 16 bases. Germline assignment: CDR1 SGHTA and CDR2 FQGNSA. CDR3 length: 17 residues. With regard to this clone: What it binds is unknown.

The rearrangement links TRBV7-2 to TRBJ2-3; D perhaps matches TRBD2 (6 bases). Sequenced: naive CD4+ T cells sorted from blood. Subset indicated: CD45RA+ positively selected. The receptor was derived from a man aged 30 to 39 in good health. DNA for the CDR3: TGTGCCAGCAGCTTAGCTCTATACGGGAGAGGAACAGATACGCAGTATTTT. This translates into CASSLALYGRGTDTQYF.